This T cell receptor (beta chain) was recovered during a study of blood T cells in healthy people across ages. Study-wide points: The lack of PBMC sorting stopped any conclusive naive versus antigen-experienced comparison.

There are a few counts of this clonotype. Its specificity is unknown. Then a second PCR, running roughly 7 to 11 cycles, was carried out with a sample-barcoded 5' primer and a J-beta primer mix. Every cDNA molecule carried a tag from a template-switch adaptor bearing 12 random nucleotides. Via MiXCR, TCRdb re-called the 5' RACE reads, giving one row per CDR3 protein. The profile shows 1.5 million to 2 million distinct CDR3 sequences, under 30% of them singletons. CDR3 length: 15 residues. The ends were cut back, 3 bases at V and 2 bases at J, with 12 bases in the middle. Germline loops: CDR1 MNHEY, CDR2 SVGAGI.

This clonotype was sampled from a woman younger than 45 in good health. Sequencing used blood. V is TRBV6-5 and J is TRBJ2-3; tentative D call: TRBD2 (6 bases). The CDR3 region is CASSYSGAVTDTQYF. The CDR3 nucleotides are TGTGCCAGCAGTTATTCGGGAGCGGTCACAGATACGCAGTATTTT.